This section outlines one T cell receptor beta chain sequence together with its context. Its antigen remains unknown. Here immunoSEQ multiplex PCR was the method, and the copy in TCRdb shows in-frame clones only, minus some. Of about 130,000 clones in the sample, about 93% were seen once. The germline V gene has CDR1 MNHEY and CDR2 SMNVEV (reference sequence). V lost 5 bases, J lost 4 bases, and 7 bases stayed unmatched. This CDR3 region has 14 residues. The sample originates from a study of T cell responses to AZD1222 COVID-19 vaccine. Whole-study context: Researchers grouped second doses given at about 4 or about 12 weeks into one pool. Regarding the study as a whole: Repertoires were obtained only post-peak T cell response. Most donors were white British and more were female, and clonal diversity was possibly underestimated.

The V and J genes are TRBV27 and TRBJ2-5; 7 bases are a match to TRBD2. Sample: peripheral blood, taken on day 0 of AZD1222 vaccination. The clonotype comes from an adult in good health. The CDR3 nucleotides are TGTGCCAGCAGTCCCCGGGAGGTTGGAGAGACCCAGTACTTC. Translated: CASSPREVGETQYF.